This TCR beta chain stems from a study of T cell repertoires in cytomegalovirus infection. About the study: CMV infection and matching HLA type were both indicated by public TCR beta signatures.

TCRdb re-derived calls from the reads in MiXCR, one entry per CDR3 protein. Counted here are roughly 600,000 distinct CDR3 sequences, 20% to 30% occurring once; the ten biggest clones make up roughly 8%. This clonotype appeared many times. This receptor was obtained from a human donor in good health (CMV status not recorded). Some clones in this sample may be carry-over from other donors' samples. Material for sequencing was CD8+ T cells from PBMCs.

The chain's CDR3 is CSGTSYNEQFF. The CDR3 coding sequence is TGCAGTGGGACATCCTACAATGAGCAGTTCTTC. The chain is built from TRBV29-1 and TRBJ2-1; maybe TRBD1 (6 bases). The CDR3 totals 11 residues. Per germline, CDR1 SQVTM and CDR2 ANQGSEA.